This T cell receptor (beta chain) was sequenced for a study of shared clonotypes between healthy human individuals. The method was immunoSEQ multiplex PCR; TCRdb's version includes in-frame clones alone and lacks a portion of them. This table holds roughly 2.1 million clones, more than 85% found once. Naive CD8 populations comprised CD45RO-negative cells positively selected for CCR7, excluding terminally differentiated effector memory CD45RA+ cells. Germline V gives CDR1 MRHNA, CDR2 SNTAGT. Trimming stripped 6 bases from V and 8 bases from J, with 20 bases between. The CDR3 has 15 amino acids. The genes are TRBV6-4 and TRBJ1-5; a weak D match, TRBD1 (6 bases). The sample taken for sequencing was naive CD8+ T cells from PBMCs. This sequence was found in a man younger than 35 in good health. Some clones in this sample may be carry-over from other donors' samples. As DNA, the CDR3 is TGTGCCAGCAGCCAAACCTGGGGGGCCTCGGAGCCCCAGCATTTT. It is translated as CASSQTWGASEPQHF.